This T cell receptor (beta chain) is drawn from a study of T-cell reconstitution after alpha-beta-depleted transplantation in children. In germline, CDR1 is SGHKS, CDR2 YYEKEE (reference sequence). The CDR3 consists of 13 residues. V was clipped by 5 bases and J by 6 bases, with 14 bases between them. Molecular barcoding with unique molecular identifiers was used for the TCRbeta library. Via MiXCR, TCRdb re-called the PCR reads, giving one row per CDR3 protein. The table has about 270,000 distinct CDR3 sequences, 9.9% seen once. Only a few counts were recorded for this clonotype. This chain joins TRBV5-5 and TRBJ1-1; D call uncertain. Sequenced material: PBMCs from the stem cell graft donor, taken from the stem cell graft. This receptor was taken from a human donor who donated a stem cell graft to a child with SCID. The CDR3 sequence: CASSPILLAEAFF. The CDR3 coding sequence is TGTGCCAGCAGTCCAATACTGTTGGCTGAAGCTTTCTTT.